One and the same sample provided the 9 T cell receptor beta chains below, sequenced in a study of control samples from healthy donors and cancer patients (dated by TCRdb to between 2020 and 2021). The library was made by the immunoSEQ multiplex PCR assay. The clones in this table, taken by TCRdb from immuneACCESS, are in-frame only. Not every clone is retained; where verified, under half of the shortfall comes from an unresolved V gene, and the cause of the rest is unknown. The sample table shows around 75,000 clones, and roughly 92% are seen once. Of the sample, approximately 5.8% is held by the ten largest clones. Sequencing used blood. Receptors originate from a woman between 55 and 75 years old in good health.

V gene TRBV11-1 combines with J gene TRBJ1-1; the D gene is possibly TRBD1 (5 bases). V lost 6 bases and J lost 1, with 12 bases in between. The CDR3 is made up of 14 amino acids. Germline assignment: CDR1 SGHAT and CDR2 FQDESV (reference sequence). CDR3 sequence reads: CASRRGRENTEAFF. CDR3 coding DNA: TGTGCCAGCAGACGTGGCAGGGAGAACACTGAAGCTTTCTTT.

J is TRBJ1-3 and V is TRBV11-2, with D hard to call. Germline lookup yields CDR1 SGHAT and CDR2 FQNNGV. The CDR3 spans 12 residues. V shed 5 bases and J shed 6 bases, with 8 bases lying between them. The CDR3 is CASSLLPNTIYF. The CDR3, as DNA: TGTGCCAGCAGCCTATTGCCAAACACCATATATTTT.

V is TRBV18 and J is TRBJ1-2; 10 nucleotides agree with TRBD1. Unmatched junction bases numbered 5, after V lost 3 bases and J lost 4 bases. The CDR3 has 15 residues. From germline, CDR1 is KGHSH and CDR2 LQKENI. The CDR3 here is CASSPRQGAIYGYTF. In DNA, the CDR3 is TGTGCCAGCTCACCGAGACAGGGGGCCATCTATGGCTACACCTTC.

This chain joins TRBV10-3 and TRBJ2-1; TRBD1 matches at 8 bases. The CDR3 is 15 amino acids. Per germline, CDR1 ENHRY and CDR2 SYGVKD. The ends lost 7 bases at V and 6 bases at J; junction bases unmatched: 11. The chain's CDR3 is CAIMERQGFGNEQFF. The CDR3 DNA follows: TGTGCCATCATGGAGAGACAGGGGTTCGGCAATGAGCAGTTCTTC.

Here the CDR3 reads CASSSGQGANSNQPQHF. The CDR3, as DNA: TGTGCCAGTAGTTCGGGACAGGGCGCAAATAGCAATCAGCCCCAGCATTTT. The V call is TRBV19, the J call TRBJ1-5; 9 bases match TRBD1. This CDR3 comprises 17 residues. Germline assignment: CDR1 LNHDA and CDR2 SQIVND (reference sequence). V gave up 5 bases and J gave up 0 bases; unmatched junction bases: 8.

This chain joins TRBV12-3 or TRBV12-4 and TRBJ1-2; D call uncertain. The CDR3 totals 12 residues. Between the trimmed V and J ends, which lost 2 bases and 4 bases, there was a span of 5 bases. DNA of the CDR3: TGTGCCAGCAGTTTATCCCTCTATGGCTACACCTTC. Its protein is CASSLSLYGYTF.

The chain joins TRBV7-2 to TRBJ2-7, with 8 bases matching TRBD1. V gave up 2 bases and J gave up 4 bases; unmatched junction bases: 4. The germline gives CDR1 SGHTA, CDR2 FQGNSA. The CDR3 contains 14 residues. The CDR3 coding sequence is TGTGCCAGCAGCTTATGGACAGGGAGGTACGAGCAGTACTTC. The encoded protein is CASSLWTGRYEQYF. Full variable domain (outside the CDR3, taken from reference TRBV7-2 and TRBJ2-7): GAGVSQSPSNKVTEKGKDVELRCDPISGHTALYWYRQSLGQGLEFLIYFQGNSAPDKSGLPSDRFSAERTGGSVSTLTIQRTQQEDSAVYLCASSLWTGRYEQYFGPGTRLTVT.

V usage is TRBV6-5 and J usage is TRBJ2-3; perhaps D is TRBD1 or TRBD2 (5 bases each). Per the germline V gene, CDR1 is MNHEY and CDR2 is SVGAGI. The CDR3 totals 14 residues. The ends were cut back, 7 bases at V and 0 bases at J, with 11 bases in the middle. In DNA form, the CDR3 reads TGTGCCAGCACCCAGGGAGTTAGCACAGATACGCAGTATTTT. Encoded protein: CASTQGVSTDTQYF.

V gene TRBV24-1 combines with J gene TRBJ2-4; TRBD1 is a possible D gene (6 bases). V was cut by 1 base and J by 1 base, with 13 bases left in between. The CDR3 runs to 17 residues. Germline V gene data show CDR1 as KGHDR and CDR2 as SFDVKD. CDR3 loop: CATSDFPTQGAKNIQYF. CDR3 nucleotide sequence: TGTGCCACCAGTGATTTCCCCACCCAGGGGGCCAAAAACATTCAGTACTTC.